This T cell receptor beta chain was recorded in a study of cytomegalovirus exposure and HLA in healthy donors. Study background: In terms of ancestry, the Caucasian-associated cluster contained roughly four fifths of the approximately 400 genotyped donors. General study results and limits: Later genetic work tied a missense DCLRE1C variant to beta-chain V and J trimming. The authors judged a highly shared variant cluster likely a sequencing artifact.

Worth noting for this clone: Its antigen is undetermined.

Primers for the PCR totalled 60 Vbeta and 13 Jbeta. Sequenced by immunoSEQ multiplex PCR; TCRdb stores in-frame clones only, minus some. The table lists about 190,000 clones, around 86% of them singletons. There are 14 residues in the CDR3. Germline V lookup: CDR1 MRHNA, CDR2 SNTAGT. V was pared by 2 bases and J by 3 bases, with 0 bases of the junction left unmatched. The chain employs TRBV6-4 and TRBJ2-3, with 9 positions matching TRBD1. Material for sequencing was PBMCs. The TCR was taken from a man in his fifties in good health and CMV-seronegative. The CDR3 region has the DNA TGTGCCAGCAGTGACGGGACAGGGACAGATACGCAGTATTTT. Translating it yields CASSDGTGTDTQYF.